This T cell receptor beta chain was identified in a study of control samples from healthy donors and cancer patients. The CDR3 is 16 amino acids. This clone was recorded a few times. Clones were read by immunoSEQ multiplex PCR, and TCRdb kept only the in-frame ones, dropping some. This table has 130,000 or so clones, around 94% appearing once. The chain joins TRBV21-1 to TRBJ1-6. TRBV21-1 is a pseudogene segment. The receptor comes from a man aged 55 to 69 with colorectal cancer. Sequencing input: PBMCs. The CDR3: CASSKGEGSEGSPLHF. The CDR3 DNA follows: TGTGCCAGCAGCAAGGGGGAGGGTTCCGAGGGATCACCCCTCCACTTT.